The 32 T cell receptor beta chains in this list originate from one sample, sequenced in a study of a mutant IDH1 vaccine in newly diagnosed glioma. Clones were read by immunoSEQ multiplex PCR, and TCRdb kept only the in-frame ones, dropping some. The sample records just under 80,000 clones, roughly 90% being singletons. Time point here: week 5, during vaccination. Every single dose of the vaccine, 300 ug of mutant IDH1 20-mer peptide, came with topical imiquimod. These receptors lack a known antigen. The starting material was PBMCs, obtained from a glioma patient whose treatment included an IDH1 peptide vaccine. These receptors came from a woman between 45 and 60 years old with glioma.

CDR3: CASRTSGSADTQYF. In DNA form, the CDR3 reads TGCGCCAGCAGAACTAGCGGGAGTGCAGATACGCAGTATTTT. The chain links TRBV5-1 to TRBJ2-3, with TRBD2 identical over 11 bases. The V gene end was trimmed by 5 bases and the J gene end by 4 bases; junction bases not matched to a gene: 3. Germline V gives CDR1 SGHRS, CDR2 YFSETQ. The CDR3 is 14 amino acids.

This rearrangement joins TRBV6-5 to TRBJ2-1; TRBD1 matches 12 bases. Trimming removed 6 bases from V and 5 bases from J; junction bases left unmatched: 8. Germline V gene sequence: CDR1 MNHEY, CDR2 SVGAGI. The CDR3 is made up of 16 amino acids. The CDR3 DNA is TGTGCCAGCAGCTACACGGGACAGGGGGCCGACAATGAGCAGTTCTTC. Amino acid sequence: CASSYTGQGADNEQFF.

This chain uses TRBV4-1 with TRBJ1-6, with 8 bases fitting TRBD1. V shed 6 bases and J 0 bases; nucleotides not matched to a gene: 10. Germline V lookup: CDR1 MGHRA, CDR2 YSYEKL. The CDR3 has 18 amino acids. The CDR3 nucleotides are TGCGCCAGCAGAACTCCGGGACAGGCGAGCTCCTATAATTCACCCCTCCACTTT. It yields the protein CASRTPGQASSYNSPLHF.

The chain links TRBV11-2 to TRBJ1-1; unclear D gene. This CDR3 spans 19 amino acids. Trimming cost V 2 bases and J 1 base, with 23 bases left between them. The germline V gene has CDR1 SGHAT and CDR2 FQNNGV. CDR3 DNA: TGTGCCAGCAGCTTAACATCCTGGGAGGGCAATAAAAAGAACACTGAAGCTTTCTTT. This gives the protein CASSLTSWEGNKKNTEAFF. The whole variable domain, remainder taken from reference TRBV11-2 and TRBJ1-1, is EAGVAQSPRYKIIEKRQSVAFWCNPISGHATLYWYQQILGQGPKLLIQFQNNGVVDDSQLPKDRFSAERLKGVDSTLKIQPAKLEDSAVYLCASSLTSWEGNKKNTEAFFGQGTRLTVV.

V is TRBV19 and J is TRBJ1-1; tentative D call: TRBD1 (5 bases). V was shortened by 3 bases and J by 6 bases, with 20 bases between the two germline ends. The germline V gene encodes CDR1 LNHDA and CDR2 SQIVND (reference sequence). The CDR3 spans 16 residues. CDR3 sequence (DNA): TGTGCCAGTAGTATTGGAGGCCAGGGCCCTCGGGCTGAAGCTTTCTTT. The encoded protein is CASSIGGQGPRAEAFF.

This sequence joins TRBV5-8 and TRBJ2-6; 10 nucleotides align to TRBD2. Trimming cost V 0 bases and J 2 bases; bases outside gene matches: 11. This CDR3 spans 20 amino acids. The germline V gene encodes CDR1 SGHTS and CDR2 YDEGEE. This CDR3 reads CASSLAISIAGGPGANVLTF. Here the CDR3 DNA reads TGTGCCAGCAGCTTGGCCATAAGCATAGCGGGGGGCCCTGGGGCCAACGTCCTGACTTTC.

V and J are TRBV30 and TRBJ1-4; TRBD1 might be the D (5 bases). The V gene lost 2 bases and the J gene lost 5 bases, with 9 bases spanning the gap. Germline CDR1 GTSNPN, CDR2 SVGIG (reference sequence). The CDR3 covers 13 residues. The CDR3 protein is CAWSLGRNEKLFF. In DNA, the CDR3 is TGTGCCTGGAGTCTGGGACGGAATGAAAAACTGTTTTTT.

The rearrangement joins TRBV7-9 to TRBJ1-1, with D unclear. Trimming cost V 7 bases and J 0 bases, with 9 bases left between them. The germline V gene encodes CDR1 SEHNR and CDR2 FQNEAQ (reference sequence). This CDR3 is 13 amino acids long. CDR3 nucleotide sequence: TGTGCCAGCACTCCAATCGTGAACACTGAAGCTTTCTTT. Encoded protein: CASTPIVNTEAFF.

CDR3 amino acids: CASSESGNTGELFF. The CDR3 DNA follows: TGCGCCAGCAGTGAGTCGGGGAACACCGGGGAGCTGTTTTTT. The chain joins TRBV10-1 to TRBJ2-2; D is unresolved. CDR3 length equals 14 residues. The germline V gene has CDR1 WNHNN and CDR2 SYGVQD (reference sequence). V dropped 0 bases and J dropped 1 base, with 3 bases sitting between them.

The V and J genes are TRBV6-1 and TRBJ1-5; no definite D call. Germline V gene sequence: CDR1 MNHNS, CDR2 SASEGT. Deletions cut 1 base from V and 2 bases from J, with 9 bases between. The CDR3 is 15 amino acids. The CDR3 spells CASSEGTERNQPQHF. CDR3 sequence (DNA): TGTGCCAGCAGTGAAGGGACGGAACGCAATCAGCCCCAGCATTTT.

This chain links TRBV4-1 with TRBJ1-2; tentative D call: TRBD1 (5 bases). Germline values: CDR1 MGHRA, CDR2 YSYEKL. The CDR3 runs to 14 residues. The V gene lost 3 bases and the J gene lost 4 bases, with 12 bases spanning the gap. CDR3 loop: CASSQEGRAYGYTF. The CDR3 nucleotides read TGCGCCAGCAGCCAGGAGGGGCGGGCCTATGGCTACACCTTC.

This chain joins TRBV10-1 and TRBJ2-2; D remains unclear. This CDR3 contains 13 residues. With 8 bases removed from V and 4 bases from J, the gap between germline ends came to 11 bases. Germline CDR1 reads WNHNN; CDR2 reads SYGVQD (reference sequence). The CDR3 coding sequence is TGCGCCAGCGCGCAGGCCTCCACCGGGGAGCTGTTTTTT. Encoded protein: CASAQASTGELFF.

CDR3 sequence: CASGQAPGKEAFF. The CDR3 nucleotides read TGTGCTAGTGGCCAGGCTCCAGGGAAGGAAGCTTTCTTT. This chain connects TRBV12-5 to TRBJ1-1; perhaps TRBD1 as D (5 bases). Germline V CDR1 and CDR2: LGHNT, FRNRAP. Trimming left V 6 bases short and J 8 bases short, with 16 bases between. This CDR3 has 13 amino acids.

The V call is TRBV29-1, the J call TRBJ2-5; the D gene is possibly TRBD2 (6 bases). V shed 6 bases and J shed 4 bases, with 12 bases lying between them. CDR1 SQVTM and CDR2 ANQGSEA come from the germline V gene. The CDR3 length is 12 residues. The CDR3 loop is CSVEGLGETQYF. The CDR3 DNA sequence: TGCAGCGTGGAGGGACTTGGAGAGACCCAGTACTTC.

This chain connects TRBV5-1 to TRBJ2-7, with a tentative D call TRBD1 (5 bases). The CDR3 sequence is 14 residues long. In germline, CDR1 is SGHRS, CDR2 YFSETQ. Trimming shortened V by 3 bases and J by 3 bases, and 13 bases separated the two germline ends. CDR3: CASSWTSLNYEQYF. The CDR3 nucleotides read TGCGCCAGCAGCTGGACATCCCTTAACTACGAGCAGTACTTC.

The CDR3 sequence: CASSLPTTYNEQFF. The DNA of the CDR3 is TGTGCCAGCAGCTTGCCGACTACCTACAATGAGCAGTTCTTC. The V call is TRBV5-6, the J call TRBJ2-1; D may be TRBD2 (5 bases). The length of the CDR3 is 14 residues. Trimming took off 1 base at V and 2 bases at J, with 7 bases between the two ends. The germline V gene has CDR1 SGHDT and CDR2 YYEEEE. Filled out from reference TRBV5-6 and TRBJ2-1, the complete variable domain reads DAGVTQSPTHLIKTRGQQVTLRCSPKSGHDTVSWYQQALGQGPQFIFQYYEEEERQRGNFPDRFSGHQFPNYSSELNVNALLLGDSALYLCASSLPTTYNEQFFGPGTRLTVL.

The chain carries TRBV5-4 and TRBJ1-2; D is perhaps TRBD1 (5 bases). CDR1 is SGHNT, CDR2 YYREEE, per germline (reference sequence). This CDR3 comprises 13 residues. The V gene lost 5 bases and the J gene lost 6 bases, with 14 bases spanning the gap. The CDR3 nucleotides are TGTGCCAGCAGGTTCGGAAGGGGAAATGGCTACACCTTC. Amino acid sequence: CASRFGRGNGYTF.

The chain carries TRBV5-1 and TRBJ2-5; D not resolved. The CDR3 is made up of 15 amino acids. Germline V gene lookup returns CDR1 SGHRS and CDR2 YFSETQ. Between the trimmed V and J ends, which lost 0 bases and 0 bases, there was a span of 9 bases. CDR3 sequence (DNA): TGCGCCAGCAGCTTGGAGGTGGGGTACCAAGAGACCCAGTACTTC. This codes for CASSLEVGYQETQYF.

The chain combines TRBV19 with TRBJ1-5; a possible D gene is TRBD1 (5 bases). The CDR3 is 15 amino acids. Germline CDR1 LNHDA, CDR2 SQIVND (reference sequence). The germline V and J ends were trimmed by 4 bases and 2 bases, with 12 bases remaining between them. In nucleotides, the CDR3 is TGTGCCAGTAGTAGCGAGGGACGGGGCAATCAGCCCCAGCATTTT. It encodes CASSSEGRGNQPQHF.

The V call is TRBV6-1, the J call TRBJ2-1, with D tentatively TRBD1 (5 bases). Per germline, CDR1 MNHNS and CDR2 SASEGT. This CDR3 has 13 amino acids. Trimming pared 7 bases from V and 1 base from J, leaving 8 bases between. CDR3 sequence: CASKQDSYNEQFF. The CDR3 DNA reads TGTGCCAGCAAACAGGATTCCTACAATGAGCAGTTCTTC.

The rearrangement links TRBV11-3 to TRBJ2-5; 7 bases match TRBD2. The V and J ends lost 1 base and 9 bases, in that order; junction bases with no gene match: 5. The CDR3 runs 13 residues. Germline V gives CDR1 SGHNT, CDR2 YENEEA. The CDR3 spells CASSLVSGQAQYF. The CDR3 DNA sequence: TGTGCCAGCAGCTTAGTTAGCGGGCAGGCCCAGTACTTC.

Turning to this clone: Other DNA sequences of this sample code for an identical CDR3. DNA of the CDR3: TGCGCCAGCAGCCGACGGGGGAACACTGAAGCTTTCTTT. Protein: CASSRRGNTEAFF. The rearrangement links TRBV5-1 to TRBJ1-1; D is unclear. Trimming cost V 4 bases and J 1 base, with 8 bases left between them. This CDR3 comprises 13 residues. In germline, CDR1 is SGHRS, CDR2 YFSETQ.

The gene calls are TRBV11-3 and TRBJ2-1; 10 nucleotides agree with TRBD2. Germline V gene sequence: CDR1 SGHNT, CDR2 YENEEA. The CDR3 has 19 amino acids. V trimming: 0 bases; J trimming: 9 bases; junction bases outside the gene matches: 17. The CDR3 region is CASSLESRSAGTSDTEQFF. DNA for the CDR3: TGTGCCAGCAGCTTAGAAAGTAGAAGCGCCGGGACTAGCGATACTGAGCAGTTCTTC.

This chain connects TRBV9 to TRBJ2-5, with 11 bases fitting TRBD2. Germline CDR1 SGDLS, CDR2 YYNGEE. With 0 bases clipped from V and 1 base from J, the junction kept 8 bases outside the gene matches. The CDR3 runs to 18 residues. The CDR3 protein is CASSVGLAGGRGQETQYF. The CDR3 nucleotides are TGTGCCAGCAGCGTAGGGCTAGCGGGAGGCCGGGGCCAAGAGACCCAGTACTTC.

The rearrangement joins TRBV5-6 to TRBJ2-2; D call uncertain. The CDR3 totals 13 residues. Looked up from germline, CDR1 is SGHDT and CDR2 is YYEEEE. Trimming left V 2 bases short and J 0 bases short, with 2 bases between. This chain's CDR3 is CASSLANTGELFF. The CDR3 DNA reads as TGTGCCAGCAGCTTAGCGAACACCGGGGAGCTGTTTTTT.

The V call is TRBV28, the J call TRBJ2-5; no firm D call. This CDR3 comprises 11 residues. Germline V gives CDR1 MDHEN, CDR2 SYDVKM. V was cut by 7 bases and J by 5 bases, with 8 bases left in between. For the CDR3, the DNA is TGTGCCAGCAATGTTGGGGAGACCCAGTACTTC. Amino acid sequence: CASNVGETQYF.

The gene calls are TRBV30 and TRBJ2-5, with 10 bases matching TRBD2. CDR1 is GTSNPN, CDR2 SVGIG, per germline (reference sequence). The CDR3 has 17 residues. Unmatched junction bases numbered 15, after V lost 3 bases and J lost 5 bases. The CDR3 DNA follows: TGTGCCTGGAGGACAGGGGTGTCACTAGCGGGGCCGGAGACCCAGTACTTC. Residues: CAWRTGVSLAGPETQYF.

V is TRBV5-1 and J is TRBJ2-1; 9 bases fit TRBD1. CDR3 length: 18 amino acids. Germline V gives CDR1 SGHRS, CDR2 YFSETQ. With 4 bases clipped from V and 1 base from J, the junction kept 12 bases outside the gene matches. CDR3 protein: CASSRILTGTGSYNEQFF. As DNA, the CDR3 is TGCGCCAGCAGCCGAATATTAACCGGGACAGGGTCCTACAATGAGCAGTTCTTC.

The chain links TRBV28 to TRBJ1-6; D is unclear. Trimming cost V 7 bases and J 4 bases, with 11 bases left between them. Germline values: CDR1 MDHEN, CDR2 SYDVKM. The CDR3 sequence is 14 residues long. Here the CDR3 DNA reads TGTGCCAGCACCTCACAGCATTATAATTCACCCCTCCACTTT. Its translation is CASTSQHYNSPLHF.

The V call is TRBV18, the J call TRBJ2-1; 8 bases line up with TRBD2. The CDR3 length is 15 residues. Germline V gene data show CDR1 as KGHSH and CDR2 as LQKENI. V shed 8 bases, J shed 9 bases, and the junction held 15 bases outside the gene matches. The CDR3 DNA reads as TGTGCCAGCCAACCCCCGGACTCGGGGGGGACTGAGCAGTTCTTC. This sequence encodes CASQPPDSGGTEQFF.

The rearrangement joins TRBV7-9 to TRBJ2-3, with TRBD1 matching 9 bases. Germline values: CDR1 SEHNR, CDR2 FQNEAQ (reference sequence). The V and J ends lost 5 bases and 0 bases, in that order; junction bases with no gene match: 6. There are 16 residues in the CDR3. The CDR3 spells CASSRRTGASTDTQYF. DNA for the CDR3: TGTGCCAGCAGCCGTAGGACAGGGGCTAGCACAGATACGCAGTATTTT.

The rearrangement joins TRBV28 to TRBJ1-2; no definite D call. CDR1 is MDHEN, CDR2 SYDVKM, per germline. Trimming stripped 2 bases from V and 4 bases from J, with 5 bases between. The CDR3 loop spans 12 amino acids. DNA for the CDR3: TGTGCCAGCAGTTTACGCAGCTATGGCTACACCTTC. As protein: CASSLRSYGYTF.